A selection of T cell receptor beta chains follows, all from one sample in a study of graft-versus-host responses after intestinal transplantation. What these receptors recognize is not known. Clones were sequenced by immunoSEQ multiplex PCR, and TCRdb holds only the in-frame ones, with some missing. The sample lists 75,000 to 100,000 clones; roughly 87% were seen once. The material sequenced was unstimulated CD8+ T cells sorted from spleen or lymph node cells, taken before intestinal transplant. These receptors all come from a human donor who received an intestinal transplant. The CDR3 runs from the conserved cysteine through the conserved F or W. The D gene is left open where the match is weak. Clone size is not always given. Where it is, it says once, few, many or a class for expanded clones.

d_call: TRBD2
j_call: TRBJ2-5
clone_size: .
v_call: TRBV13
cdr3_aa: CASRPSGGDQETQYF
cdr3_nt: TGTGCCAGCAGGCCATCGGGGGGTGACCAAGAGACCCAGTACTTC

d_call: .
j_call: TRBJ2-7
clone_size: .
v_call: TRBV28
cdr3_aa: CASSLSGAGGSGEQYF
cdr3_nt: TGTGCCAGCAGTTTGAGCGGGGCAGGGGGAAGTGGGGAGCAGTACTTC

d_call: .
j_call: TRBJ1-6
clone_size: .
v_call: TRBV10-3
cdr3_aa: CAISESVGSYNSPLHF
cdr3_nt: TGTGCCATCAGTGAGTCGGTTGGGTCCTATAATTCACCCCTCCACTTT

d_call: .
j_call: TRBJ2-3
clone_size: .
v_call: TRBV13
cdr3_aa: CASSSWGHYTSTDTQYF
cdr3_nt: TGTGCCAGCAGTTCTTGGGGGCATTATACTAGCACAGATACGCAGTATTTT

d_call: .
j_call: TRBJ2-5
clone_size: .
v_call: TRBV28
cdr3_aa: CASSLVNSGETQYF
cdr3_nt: TGTGCCAGCAGTTTGGTAAACAGCGGAGAGACCCAGTACTTC

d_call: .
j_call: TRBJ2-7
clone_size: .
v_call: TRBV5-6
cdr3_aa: CASSFGQSYEQYF
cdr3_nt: TGTGCCAGCAGCTTCGGACAGTCCTACGAGCAGTACTTC

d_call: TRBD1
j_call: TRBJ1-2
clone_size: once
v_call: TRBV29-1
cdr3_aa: CSVGQGDGYTF
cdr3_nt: TGCAGTGTAGGACAGGGGGATGGCTACACCTTC

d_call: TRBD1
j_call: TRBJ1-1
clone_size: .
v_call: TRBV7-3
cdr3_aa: CASSADRTSTEAFF
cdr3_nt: TGTGCCAGCAGCGCGGACAGGACGAGCACTGAAGCTTTCTTT

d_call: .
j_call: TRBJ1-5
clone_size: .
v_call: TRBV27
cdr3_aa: CASSFLDSNQPQHF
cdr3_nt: TGTGCCAGCAGTTTCCTAGATAGCAATCAGCCCCAGCATTTT

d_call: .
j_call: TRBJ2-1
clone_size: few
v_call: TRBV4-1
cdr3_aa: CASSRPQVRADNEQFF
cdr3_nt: TGCGCCAGCAGCCGACCTCAGGTCCGGGCAGACAATGAGCAGTTCTTC

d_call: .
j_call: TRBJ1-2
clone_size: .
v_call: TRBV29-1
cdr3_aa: CSVRQSSNYGYTF
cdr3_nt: TGCAGCGTTAGACAGTCGAGCAACTATGGCTACACCTTC

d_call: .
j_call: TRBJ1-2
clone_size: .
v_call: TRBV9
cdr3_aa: CASTLTTGRNYGYTF
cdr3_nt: TGTGCCAGCACCCTAACGACAGGCCGCAACTATGGCTACACCTTC

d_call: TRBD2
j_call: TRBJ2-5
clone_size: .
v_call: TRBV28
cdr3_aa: CASSLTKPGLAVQETQYF
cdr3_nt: TGTGCCAGCAGTTTAACCAAACCGGGACTAGCGGTTCAAGAGACCCAGTACTTC

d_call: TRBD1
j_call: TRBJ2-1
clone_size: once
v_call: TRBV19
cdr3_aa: CASSIAATGYYNEQFF
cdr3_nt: TGTGCCAGTAGTATAGCGGCGACAGGGTACTACAATGAGCAGTTCTTC

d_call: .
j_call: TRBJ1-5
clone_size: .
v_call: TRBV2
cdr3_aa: CASSERQGGQPQHF
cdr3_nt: TGTGCCAGCAGTGAACGGCAGGGAGGTCAGCCCCAGCATTTT

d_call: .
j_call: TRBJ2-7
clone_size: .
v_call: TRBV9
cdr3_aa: CASSGDSPEQYF
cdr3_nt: TGTGCCAGCAGCGGGGACTCTCCCGAGCAGTACTTC

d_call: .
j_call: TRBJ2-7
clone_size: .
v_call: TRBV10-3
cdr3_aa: CAISDPDRAYEQYF
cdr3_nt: TGTGCCATCAGTGACCCGGACAGAGCCTACGAGCAGTACTTC

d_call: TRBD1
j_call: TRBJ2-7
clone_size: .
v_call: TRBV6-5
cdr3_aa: CASSYGQGGSYEQYF
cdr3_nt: TGTGCCAGCAGTTATGGACAGGGTGGGTCCTACGAGCAGTACTTC

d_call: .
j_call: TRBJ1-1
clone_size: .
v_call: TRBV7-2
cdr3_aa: CASSSTPQGRDTEAFF
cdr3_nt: TGTGCCAGCAGCTCAACACCTCAGGGGCGGGACACTGAAGCTTTCTTT

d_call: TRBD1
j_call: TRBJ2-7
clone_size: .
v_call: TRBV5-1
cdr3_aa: CASSWWTGGAEQYF
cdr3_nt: TGCGCCAGCAGCTGGTGGACAGGGGGCGCCGAGCAGTACTTC

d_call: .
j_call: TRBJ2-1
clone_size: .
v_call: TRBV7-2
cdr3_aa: CASSRGTDYNEQFF
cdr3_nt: TGTGCCAGTAGCAGGGGGACTGATTACAATGAGCAGTTCTTC

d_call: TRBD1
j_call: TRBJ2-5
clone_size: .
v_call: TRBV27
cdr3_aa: CASSSGTEETQYF
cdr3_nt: TGTGCCAGCAGTTCCGGGACAGAAGAGACCCAGTACTTC

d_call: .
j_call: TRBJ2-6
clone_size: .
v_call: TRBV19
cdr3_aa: CASQDLLSGANVLTF
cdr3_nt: TGTGCCAGCCAGGATTTGCTATCTGGGGCCAACGTCCTGACTTTC

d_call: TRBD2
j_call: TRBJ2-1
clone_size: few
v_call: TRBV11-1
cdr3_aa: CASSLAITGLAGIDGQFF
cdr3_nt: TGTGCCAGCAGCTTAGCCATAACGGGACTAGCGGGCATAGATGGGCAGTTCTTC

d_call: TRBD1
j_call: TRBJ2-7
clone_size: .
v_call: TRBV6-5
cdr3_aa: CASSALGWTGAEQYF
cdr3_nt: TGTGCCAGCAGTGCTCTCGGATGGACAGGGGCCGAGCAGTACTTC

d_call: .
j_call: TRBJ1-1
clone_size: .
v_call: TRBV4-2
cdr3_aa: CATSRGAATEAFF
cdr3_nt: TGTGCCACCTCCAGGGGAGCCGCCACTGAAGCTTTCTTT

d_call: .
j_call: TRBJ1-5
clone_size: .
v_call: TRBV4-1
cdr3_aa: CASSQERRFEQPQHF
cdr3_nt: TGCGCCAGCAGCCAAGAACGTAGGTTTGAGCAGCCCCAGCATTTT

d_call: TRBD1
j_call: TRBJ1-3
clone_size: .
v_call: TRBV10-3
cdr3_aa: CAIRRQGPGNTIYF
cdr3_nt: TGTGCCATCAGGAGACAGGGGCCGGGAAACACCATATATTTT

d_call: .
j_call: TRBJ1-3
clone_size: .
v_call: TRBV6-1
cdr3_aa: CASSEGNTAGNTIYF
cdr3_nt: TGTGCCAGCAGTGAAGGGAACACGGCGGGAAACACCATATATTTT

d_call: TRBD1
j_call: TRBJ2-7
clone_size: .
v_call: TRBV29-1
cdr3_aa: CSVGRGLSYEQYF
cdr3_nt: TGCAGCGTTGGCAGGGGGCTTTCCTACGAGCAGTACTTC

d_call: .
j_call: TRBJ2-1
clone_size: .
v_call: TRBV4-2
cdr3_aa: CASSRLTLLGNNEQFF
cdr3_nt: TGTGCCAGCAGCCGCCTTACCTTACTAGGTAACAATGAGCAGTTCTTC

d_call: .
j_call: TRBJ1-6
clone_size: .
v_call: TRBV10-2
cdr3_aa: CASSESGSSYNSPLHF
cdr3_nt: TGCGCCAGCAGTGAGTCGGGCAGCTCCTATAATTCACCCCTCCACTTT

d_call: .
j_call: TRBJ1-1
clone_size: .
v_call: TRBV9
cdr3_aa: CASSDHLGTMEEAFF
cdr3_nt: TGTGCCAGCAGCGACCACCTCGGGACAATGGAAGAAGCTTTCTTT

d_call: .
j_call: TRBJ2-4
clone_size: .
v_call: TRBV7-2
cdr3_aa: CASSPSRSAKNIQYF
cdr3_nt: TGTGCCAGCAGCCCATCTAGATCTGCCAAAAACATTCAGTACTTC

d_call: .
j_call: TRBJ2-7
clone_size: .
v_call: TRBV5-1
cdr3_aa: CASSYDPTYEQYF
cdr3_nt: TGCGCCAGCAGCTACGACCCAACCTACGAGCAGTACTTC

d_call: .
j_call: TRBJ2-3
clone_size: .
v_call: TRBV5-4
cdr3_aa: CASSTGTLSTDTQYF
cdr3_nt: TGTGCCAGCAGCACCGGGACCCTCAGCACAGATACGCAGTATTTT

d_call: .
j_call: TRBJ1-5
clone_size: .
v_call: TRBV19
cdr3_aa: CASSIGVGSSRPQHF
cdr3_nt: TGTGCCAGTAGTATCGGGGTAGGGAGTTCGCGACCCCAGCATTTT

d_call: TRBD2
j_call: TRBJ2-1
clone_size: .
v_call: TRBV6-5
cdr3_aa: CASSSTGGEQFF
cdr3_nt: TGTGCCAGCAGCAGTACGGGAGGTGAGCAGTTCTTC

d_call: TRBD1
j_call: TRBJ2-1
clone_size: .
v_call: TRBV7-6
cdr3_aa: CASSSRDSSNEQFF
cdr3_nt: TGTGCCAGCAGCTCCCGGGACAGCAGCAATGAGCAGTTCTTC

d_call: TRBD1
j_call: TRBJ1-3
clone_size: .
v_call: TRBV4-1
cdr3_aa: CASSQVQGALNTIYF
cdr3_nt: TGCGCCAGCAGCCAAGTTCAGGGGGCATTGAACACCATATATTTT

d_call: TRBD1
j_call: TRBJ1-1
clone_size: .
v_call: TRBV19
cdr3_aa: CASSASGTGGTEAFF
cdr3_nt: TGTGCCAGTAGTGCATCCGGGACAGGGGGAACTGAAGCTTTCTTT

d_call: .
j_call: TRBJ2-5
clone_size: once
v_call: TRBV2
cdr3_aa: CASRPSTQETQYF
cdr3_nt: TGTGCCAGCAGGCCTTCGACCCAAGAGACCCAGTACTTC

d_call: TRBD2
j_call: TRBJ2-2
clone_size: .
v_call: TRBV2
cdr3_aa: CASDGLAGTHTGELFF
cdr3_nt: TGTGCCAGCGATGGACTAGCGGGAACCCACACCGGGGAGCTGTTTTTT

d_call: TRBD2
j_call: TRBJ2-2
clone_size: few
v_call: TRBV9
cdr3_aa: CASLAGAGTGELFF
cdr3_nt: TGTGCCAGCTTAGCGGGGGCCGGCACCGGGGAGCTGTTTTTT

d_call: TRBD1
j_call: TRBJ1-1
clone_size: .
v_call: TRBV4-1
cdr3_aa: CASSQDQGANTEAFF
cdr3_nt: TGCGCCAGCAGCCAAGATCAGGGGGCAAACACTGAAGCTTTCTTT

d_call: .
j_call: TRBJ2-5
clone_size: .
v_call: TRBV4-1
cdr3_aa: CASSQEDGGTPETQYF
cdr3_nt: TGCGCCAGCAGCCAAGAAGACGGCGGGACCCCAGAGACCCAGTACTTC

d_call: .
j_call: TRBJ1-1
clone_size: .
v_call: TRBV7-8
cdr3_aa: CASRIGTEAFF
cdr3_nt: TGTGCCAGCAGGATAGGTACTGAAGCTTTCTTT

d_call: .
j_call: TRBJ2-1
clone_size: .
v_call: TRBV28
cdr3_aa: CASSLVGRTYNEQFF
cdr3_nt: TGTGCCAGCAGTTTAGTTGGGAGAACCTATAATGAGCAGTTCTTC

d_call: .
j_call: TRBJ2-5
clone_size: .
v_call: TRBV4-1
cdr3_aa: CASSQSDLQETQYF
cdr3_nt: TGCGCCAGCAGCCAATCGGACCTCCAAGAGACCCAGTACTTC

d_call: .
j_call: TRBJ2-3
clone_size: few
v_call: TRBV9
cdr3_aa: CASSHPTGTGSTDTQYF
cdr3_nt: TGTGCCAGCAGCCATCCGACAGGAACCGGGAGCACAGATACGCAGTATTTT

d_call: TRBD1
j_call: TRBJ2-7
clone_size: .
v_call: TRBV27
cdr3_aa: CASSHTGGGMEQYF
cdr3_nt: TGTGCCAGCAGTCACACAGGGGGCGGGATGGAGCAGTACTTC

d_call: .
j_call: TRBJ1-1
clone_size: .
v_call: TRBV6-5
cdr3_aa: CASSLRHFEAFF
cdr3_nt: TGTGCCAGCAGCCTGAGACATTTTGAAGCTTTCTTT

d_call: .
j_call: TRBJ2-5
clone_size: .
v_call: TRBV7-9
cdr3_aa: CASSPSRQGGETQYF
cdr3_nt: TGTGCCAGCAGCCCATCCAGGCAGGGGGGAGAGACCCAGTACTTC